This TCR beta chain was recorded in a study of long-term antiretroviral therapy in people with HIV. This clone was detected once. The immunoSEQ assay was v3.0, run at survey level. Researchers set sequencing to target roughly 40,000-55,000 T-cell genomes per sample. Sequencing was performed with immunoSEQ multiplex PCR; in TCRdb, only in-frame clones are kept and a portion is missing. The profile shows tens of thousands of clones, approximately 97% of them singletons. CDR1 and CDR2 (germline): LNHDA, SQIVND (reference sequence). The trim removed 6 bases at V and 5 bases at J, leaving 6 bases unmatched. The CDR3 runs to 13 residues.

The TCR sequence derives from a man aged 30-40 years with HIV. This chain links TRBV19 with TRBJ2-5, with 7 bases aligning to TRBD1. Sequences were derived from unsorted PBMCs, sampled 6.9 years after starting antiretroviral therapy. The CDR3 sequence: CASSRDRAETQYF. The CDR3 coding sequence is TGTGCCAGTAGCCGGGACAGAGCCGAGACCCAGTACTTC.